The entry below describes one TCR beta chain. Between the trimmed V and J ends, which lost 3 bases and 2 bases, there was a span of 5 bases. The germline V gene has CDR1 SGHTA and CDR2 FQGTGA. The CDR3 sequence is 14 residues long. The sample comes from a study of OX40 agonist ivuxolimab in advanced cancers. The wider study: Patients received ivuxolimab, an intravenous treatment, every 2 weeks at 0.01 to 10 mg/kg. Two patients with cutaneous melanoma and one with hepatocellular carcinoma, three in total, showed partial responses.

Enrollment shut out patients with autoimmune disease history or systemic immunosuppression. Profiling relied on immunoSEQ multiplex PCR, and the TCRdb table lists in-frame clones only, not all of them. The data hold 100,000 to 110,000 clones, with about 91% observed a single time. This chain connects TRBV7-3 to TRBJ2-6; no definite D call. The sample in question was CD4+ or CD8+ T cells sorted from blood, obtained in a trial of the OX40 agonist ivuxolimab. The source of this sequence is an adult with an advanced solid tumor such as melanoma, head and neck, liver or kidney cancer. This CDR3 is CASSLGTGANVLTF. As DNA, the CDR3 is TGTGCCAGCAGCTTGGGGACTGGGGCCAACGTCCTGACTTTC.